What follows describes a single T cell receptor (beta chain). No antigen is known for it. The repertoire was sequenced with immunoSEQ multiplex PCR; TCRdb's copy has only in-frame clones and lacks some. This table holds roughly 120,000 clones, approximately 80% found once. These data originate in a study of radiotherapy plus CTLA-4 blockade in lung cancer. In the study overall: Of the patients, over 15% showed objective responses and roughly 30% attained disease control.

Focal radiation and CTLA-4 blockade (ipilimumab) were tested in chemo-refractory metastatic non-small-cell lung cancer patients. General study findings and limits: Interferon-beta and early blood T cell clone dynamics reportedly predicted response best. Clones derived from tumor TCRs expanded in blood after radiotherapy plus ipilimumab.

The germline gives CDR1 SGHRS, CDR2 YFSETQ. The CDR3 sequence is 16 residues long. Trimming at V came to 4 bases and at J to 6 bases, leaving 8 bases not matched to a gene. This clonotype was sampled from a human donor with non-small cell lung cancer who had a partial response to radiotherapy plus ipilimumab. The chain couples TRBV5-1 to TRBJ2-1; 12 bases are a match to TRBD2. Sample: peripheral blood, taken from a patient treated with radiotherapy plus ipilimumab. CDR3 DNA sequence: TGCGCCAGCAGCCATGCACTAGCGGGAGGAATCAATGAGCAGTTCTTC. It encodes CASSHALAGGINEQFF. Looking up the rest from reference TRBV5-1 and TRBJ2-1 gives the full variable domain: KAGVTQTPRYLIKTRGQQVTLSCSPISGHRSVSWYQQTPGQGLQFLFEYFSETQRNKGNFPGRFSGRQFSNSRSEMNVSTLELGDSALYLCASSHALAGGINEQFFGPGTRLTVL.